These T cell receptor beta chains were read from a single sample in a study of T cell responses to AZD1222 COVID-19 vaccine. Profiling relied on immunoSEQ multiplex PCR, and the TCRdb table lists in-frame clones only, not all of them. There are about 91,000 clones in the sample; about 94% occur only once, and roughly 3.1% lies in the top ten. This specimen was peripheral blood, taken 28 days after the second AZD1222 dose. These receptor sequences come from an adult who received the AZD1222 COVID-19 vaccine. CDR3s include the opening cysteine and the closing phenylalanine or tryptophan. A D gene is named only where the DNA matches it firmly. Not every row has a clone size; where given, it reads once, few, many or a size class.

v_call	cdr3_length	clone_size	j_call	d_call	cdr3_aa	cdr3_nt
TRBV7-9	16	.	TRBJ1-3	.	CASSLPSGVSGNTIYF	TGTGCCAGCAGCTTACCCTCGGGGGTCTCTGGAAACACCATATATTTT
TRBV6-1	11	.	TRBJ1-6	.	CASSESSPLHF	TGTGCCAGCAGTGAGTCGTCACCCCTCCACTTT
TRBV28	15	.	TRBJ2-3	.	CASRDHDGNTDTQYF	TGTGCCAGCAGAGACCACGACGGGAACACAGATACGCAGTATTTT
TRBV28	14	.	TRBJ1-3	.	CASSLRYSGNTIYF	TGTGCCAGCAGTTTACGCTACTCTGGAAACACCATATATTTT
TRBV9	14	.	TRBJ1-6	.	CASSVEQVNSPLHF	TGTGCCAGCAGCGTAGAACAGGTTAATTCACCCCTCCACTTT
TRBV18	15	.	TRBJ1-3	.	CASSPRTVSGNTIYF	TGTGCCAGCTCACCCAGGACAGTCTCTGGAAACACCATATATTTT
TRBV29-1	12	.	TRBJ1-2	TRBD1	CSADRGNYGYTF	TGCAGCGCGGACAGGGGTAACTATGGCTACACCTTC
TRBV18	15	.	TRBJ1-5	.	CASSPLGASNQPQHF	TGTGCCAGCTCACCACTGGGAGCTAGCAATCAGCCCCAGCATTTT
TRBV6-2/TRBV6-3	12	.	TRBJ2-7	.	CASSYPNQEQYF	TGTGCCAGCAGTTACCCCAATCAGGAGCAGTACTTC
TRBV30	14	.	TRBJ2-1	TRBD1	CAWVRTGYYNEQFF	TGTGCCTGGGTCAGGACAGGGTACTACAATGAGCAGTTCTTC
TRBV2	13	.	TRBJ1-6	.	CASRTPLGSPLHF	TGTGCCAGCAGGACCCCCCTCGGTTCACCCCTCCACTTT
TRBV4-2	15	.	TRBJ1-5	TRBD1	CASSQVRQGNQPQHF	TGTGCCAGCAGCCAGGTTCGACAGGGAAATCAGCCCCAGCATTTT
TRBV6-5	15	.	TRBJ2-2	.	CASSYTVPDTGELFF	TGTGCCAGCAGTTACACCGTCCCGGACACCGGGGAGCTGTTTTTT
TRBV5-1	15	.	TRBJ2-2	.	CASSPGPPNTGELFF	TGCGCCAGCAGCCCGGGACCCCCGAACACCGGGGAGCTGTTTTTT
TRBV5-1	15	.	TRBJ1-6	.	CASSPGTQLGSPLHF	TGCGCCAGCAGCCCCGGGACACAGCTGGGTTCACCCCTCCACTTT
TRBV6-5	14	.	TRBJ2-1	TRBD2	CASSLAGGKVEQFF	TGTGCCAGCAGCCTAGCGGGGGGGAAGGTTGAGCAGTTCTTC
TRBV6-5	16	.	TRBJ1-6	.	CASSYLSVGGLSPLHF	TGTGCCAGCAGTTACCTCTCGGTCGGGGGATTGTCACCCCTCCACTTT
TRBV5-6	11	.	TRBJ1-4	.	CASNAREKLFF	TGTGCCAGCAATGCCCGGGAAAAACTGTTTTTT
TRBV5-8	16	.	TRBJ2-7	TRBD1	CASSPVRRTGYYEQYF	TGTGCCAGCAGCCCGGTTCGTAGGACAGGGTACTACGAGCAGTACTTC
TRBV7-3	15	.	TRBJ1-4	.	CASSPNGFPNEKLFF	TGTGCCAGCAGCCCAAACGGGTTTCCTAATGAAAAACTGTTTTTT
TRBV3-1/TRBV3-2	16	.	TRBJ1-2	.	CASSQAGWQGLLGYTF	TGTGCCAGCAGCCAAGCCGGGTGGCAGGGCCTGTTGGGCTACACCTTC
TRBV19	13	.	TRBJ2-2	.	CASNNLGEWELFF	TGTGCCAGTAATAACCTGGGGGAGTGGGAGCTGTTTTTT
TRBV6-5	15	.	TRBJ1-2	TRBD1	CASSYRDRHNYGYTF	TGTGCCAGCAGTTACCGGGACAGGCACAACTATGGCTACACCTTC
TRBV5-8	16	.	TRBJ2-1	.	CASSARVGTFYNEQFF	TGTGCCAGCAGCGCCCGGGTGGGGACCTTTTACAATGAGCAGTTCTTC
TRBV9	13	few	TRBJ1-2	TRBD1	CASSVQGARGYTF	TGTGCCAGCAGCGTCCAGGGGGCTCGTGGCTACACCTTC
TRBV27	18	.	TRBJ2-3	.	CASSLSTATGIHTDTQYF	TGTGCCAGCAGTTTATCCACCGCCACAGGGATACACACAGATACGCAGTATTTT
TRBV11-2	16	.	TRBJ2-3	TRBD2	CASSPKLAGGTDTQYF	TGTGCCAGCAGCCCGAAACTAGCGGGGGGCACAGATACGCAGTATTTT
TRBV5-1	14	.	TRBJ1-6	TRBD1	CASSPDRVMTPLHF	TGCGCCAGCAGCCCGGACAGGGTAATGACACCCCTCCACTTT
TRBV27	19	.	TRBJ2-1	TRBD2	CASSLSASGGRSSYNEQFF	TGTGCCAGCAGTTTATCGGCTAGCGGGGGGCGGAGCTCCTACAATGAGCAGTTCTTC
TRBV12-3/TRBV12-4	11	.	TRBJ2-1	.	CASSFYNEQFF	TGTGCCAGCAGTTTCTATAATGAGCAGTTCTTC
TRBV28	13	.	TRBJ1-2	TRBD1	CASSSPDRGRYTF	TGTGCCAGCAGTTCGCCCGACAGGGGGCGCTACACCTTC
TRBV28	11	.	TRBJ2-7	.	CASSLSDEQYF	TGTGCCAGCAGTTTATCCGACGAGCAGTACTTC
TRBV21-1	17	.	TRBJ1-2	.	CASRQVGRRRANYGYTF	TGTGCCAGCAGGCAGGTGGGTCGACGTAGAGCTAACTATGGCTACACCTTC
TRBV12-3/TRBV12-4	13	.	TRBJ2-3	TRBD2	CASERGGVDTQYF	TGTGCCAGCGAGCGGGGGGGCGTAGATACGCAGTATTTT
TRBV13	17	once	TRBJ2-3	TRBD2	CASSPRRGGGSTDTQYF	TGTGCCAGCAGCCCTAGGCGCGGGGGAGGTAGCACAGATACGCAGTATTTT
TRBV2	14	.	TRBJ1-4	.	CASSEGLGYEKLFF	TGTGCCAGCAGTGAAGGCCTAGGGTATGAAAAACTGTTTTTT
TRBV4-2	15	.	TRBJ2-7	.	CASSQDRSSSWEQYF	TGTGCCAGCAGCCAAGATCGCAGCAGTTCGTGGGAGCAGTACTTC
TRBV2	14	.	TRBJ1-2	.	CASTEGGAGYGYTF	TGTGCCAGCACCGAAGGGGGGGCTGGCTATGGCTACACCTTC
TRBV6-5	15	.	TRBJ2-4	TRBD1	CASSPGTGVRNIQYF	TGTGCCAGCAGTCCGGGGACAGGGGTGAGAAACATTCAGTACTTC
TRBV3-1/TRBV3-2	21	.	TRBJ2-5	TRBD2	CASSQEWWGRASGSEQETQYF	TGTGCCAGCAGCCAAGAATGGTGGGGTAGGGCTAGCGGGTCCGAGCAAGAGACCCAGTACTTC
TRBV2	15	.	TRBJ2-1	TRBD2	CASSEERGNYNEQFF	TGTGCCAGCAGTGAAGAGCGGGGGAACTACAATGAGCAGTTCTTC
TRBV7-9	15	.	TRBJ2-7	TRBD1	CASSLNRGVSYEQYF	TGTGCCAGCAGCTTAAACAGGGGGGTTTCCTACGAGCAGTACTTC
TRBV13	14	.	TRBJ1-2	.	CASSLGSGLYGYTF	TGTGCCAGCAGCCTAGGTTCGGGGTTGTATGGCTACACCTTC
TRBV7-8	11	.	TRBJ2-1	.	CASSYYNEQFF	TGTGCCAGCAGTTACTACAATGAGCAGTTCTTC
TRBV29-1	10	.	TRBJ1-1	.	CSVRETEAFF	TGCAGCGTTCGTGAGACTGAAGCTTTCTTT
TRBV5-1	14	.	TRBJ1-1	.	CASSLDGKNTEAFF	TGCGCCAGCAGCTTGGATGGCAAGAACACTGAAGCTTTCTTT
TRBV6-5	14	few	TRBJ1-3	.	CASGTLYSGNTIYF	TGTGCCAGCGGGACACTCTACTCTGGAAACACCATATATTTT
TRBV9	18	.	TRBJ2-1	TRBD2	CASSPTAPGTSGDNEQFF	TGTGCCAGCAGCCCAACTGCACCGGGGACTAGCGGGGACAATGAGCAGTTCTTC
TRBV11-2	15	.	TRBJ2-2	TRBD2	CASSLAGGNTGELFF	TGTGCCAGCAGCTTAGCGGGGGGAAACACCGGGGAGCTGTTTTTT
TRBV6-1	13	.	TRBJ1-2	.	CASSEVGSYGYTF	TGTGCCAGCAGTGAAGTGGGTTCTTATGGCTACACCTTC
TRBV5-1	15	.	TRBJ1-1	TRBD1	CASSSWTGSPTEAFF	TGCGCCAGCAGCTCCTGGACAGGGAGTCCCACTGAAGCTTTCTTT
TRBV10-3	15	.	TRBJ2-3	.	CAISESTGSTDTQYF	TGTGCCATCAGTGAGTCGACAGGCAGCACAGATACGCAGTATTTT